Presented here are 27 T cell receptor beta chains from one specimen sequenced in a study of metastatic and nonmetastatic thyroid tumors. Thyroid surgery had not been preceded by any treatment in any patient. TCRdb re-called clones from the PCR reads using MiXCR. Counted here are 37,000 or so clones, approximately 18% occurring once; the ten biggest clones make up roughly 6.2%. The sequenced sample was blood. The receptor set was obtained from a male donor with papillary thyroid cancer or a benign thyroid nodule (not recorded which). Some clones in this sample may be carry-over from other donors' samples.

The sample holds many counts of this clone. One end of the junction varies from germline; a read error may be responsible. This same CDR3 is encoded by further DNA sequences in the sample. The rearrangement links TRBV18 to TRBJ2-2; D is perhaps TRBD1 (6 bases). Per the germline V gene, CDR1 is KGHSH and CDR2 is LQKENI. The CDR3 totals 16 residues. CDR3 nucleotides: TGCGCCAGCTTCTCAACTGGGGGCTGGAGCACCGGGGAGCTGTTTTTT. Its translation: CASFSTGGWSTGELFF. The full variable domain, in which reference TRBV18 and TRBJ2-2 provide the parts outside the CDR3, is NAGVMQNPRHLVRRRGQEARLRCSPMKGHSHVYWYRQLPEEGLKFMVYLQKENIIDESGMPKERFSAEFPKEGPSILRIQQVVRGDSAAYFCASFSTGGWSTGELFFGEGSRLTVL.

This clone was counted between two and nine times. The chain carries TRBV12-3 or TRBV12-4 and TRBJ2-7; D is unresolved. The CDR3 is 14 amino acids. Trimming stripped 6 bases from V and 3 bases from J, with 15 bases between. The CDR3 DNA follows: TGTGCCAGCAGCAGACCCGTTTCCAGCTACGAGCAGTACTTC. Amino acids: CASSRPVSSYEQYF.

This rearrangement joins TRBV30 to TRBJ1-4; D perhaps matches TRBD1 (5 bases). The CDR3 spans 14 residues. CDR1 GTSNPN and CDR2 SVGIG come from the germline V gene (reference sequence). V was shortened by 1 base and J by 6 bases, with 12 bases between the two germline ends. The CDR3 DNA reads as TGTGCCTGGAGTGGGAGACAGACCGATGAAAAACTGTTTTTT. As protein: CAWSGRQTDEKLFF.

This clone has ten or more counts. Other nucleotide sequences from this sample produce the same CDR3. This rearrangement joins TRBV6-1 to TRBJ2-2; a possible D gene is TRBD2 (6 bases). Germline V gene lookup returns CDR1 MNHNS and CDR2 SASEGT. The V end was cut by 2 bases, the J end by 6 bases, with 10 bases between. This CDR3 is built from 14 residues. The CDR3 DNA reads TGTGCCAGCAGTGAACATGCGGGATCCGGGGAGCTGTTTTTT. Amino acid sequence: CASSEHAGSGELFF.

This clone was found many times. The rearrangement joins TRBV3-1 to TRBJ2-2; 9 bases line up with TRBD2. J lost 6 bases, V lost 1 base, and 12 bases had no gene match. Germline CDR1 reads LGHDT; CDR2 reads YNNKEL (reference sequence). CDR3 length: 18 residues. The CDR3 loop reads CASSQVGGRAGLPGELFF. DNA for the CDR3: TGTGCCAGCAGCCAAGTTGGCGGGAGGGCCGGGTTGCCCGGGGAGCTGTTTTTT.

V is TRBV2 and J is TRBJ1-3; unclear D gene. In germline, CDR1 is SNHLY, CDR2 FYNNEI. V was shortened by 5 bases and J by 3 bases, with 11 bases between the two germline ends. This CDR3 is 14 amino acids long. The CDR3 sequence is CASSFQRIGNTIYF. For the CDR3, the DNA is TGTGCCAGCAGTTTCCAGCGAATTGGAAACACCATATATTTT.

This clone appeared a few times. This chain joins TRBV11-2 and TRBJ2-1, with 14 bases aligning to TRBD2. V shed 5 bases and J 10 bases; nucleotides not matched to a gene: 10. CDR1 SGHAT and CDR2 FQNNGV come from the germline V gene. The CDR3 length is 16 residues. CDR3 residues: CASSPVGLAGVREQFF. The CDR3, as DNA: TGTGCCAGCAGCCCCGTGGGACTAGCGGGAGTTCGGGAGCAGTTCTTC.

This clone was recorded many times. The chain employs TRBV5-1 and TRBJ2-7, with 8 positions matching TRBD1. This CDR3 region has 15 residues. With 6 bases clipped from V and 3 bases from J, the junction kept 11 bases outside the gene matches. Germline values: CDR1 SGHRS, CDR2 YFSETQ. CDR3 coding DNA: TGCGCCAGCACCGCAAGGGGGACAGGAAGCTACGAGCAGTACTTC. It yields the protein CASTARGTGSYEQYF.

This clone was counted at least ten times. Other DNA variants within this sample encode the same CDR3. The gene calls are TRBV7-3 and TRBJ2-3; D possibly matches TRBD1 or TRBD2 (7 bases each). Trimming took off 5 bases at V and 3 bases at J, with 15 bases between the two ends. The CDR3 runs 15 residues. Looked up from germline, CDR1 is SGHTA and CDR2 is FQGTGA. The CDR3 region is CASSPGGGPTDTQYF. The DNA of the CDR3 is TGTGCCAGCAGCCCAGGGGGGGGGCCGACAGATACGCAGTATTTT.

The chain joins TRBV20-1 to TRBJ2-3; unclear D gene. CDR1 and CDR2 from the germline V gene are DFQATT and SNEGSKA (reference sequence). V dropped 2 bases and J dropped 3 bases, with 18 bases sitting between them. This CDR3 has 16 amino acids. The CDR3 protein is CSARPRIGPSTDTQYF. Here the CDR3 DNA reads TGCAGTGCTAGACCTAGGATCGGGCCGAGTACAGATACGCAGTATTTT.

This clone was seen ten or more times. The V gene is TRBV19, the J gene TRBJ1-1; 9 nucleotides align to TRBD1. The CDR3 contains 14 residues. Germline trimming cut 6 bases from V and 5 bases from J; bases unmatched to any gene: 7. Germline CDR1 and CDR2: LNHDA and SQIVND (reference sequence). The CDR3 DNA reads as TGTGCCAGTAGGGAGACAGGGGGGGATACTGAAGCTTTCTTT. Translating gives CASRETGGDTEAFF.

This clone was seen a single time. The chain has TRBV19 and TRBJ1-2; 8 bases are shared with TRBD1. The germline V gene encodes CDR1 LNHDA and CDR2 SQIVND (reference sequence). This CDR3 region has 16 residues. Trimming took 4 bases from V and 8 from J; bases not matched to a gene: 15. For the CDR3, the DNA is TGTGCCAGTAGTAACCTATACCGGGACAGGACAAGCGGCTACACCTTC. Protein: CASSNLYRDRTSGYTF.

Regarding this clone: One junction end disagrees with the germline gene, perhaps due to a read error. The rearrangement joins TRBV27 to TRBJ1-6; D might be TRBD1 (6 bases). The length of the CDR3 is 15 residues. Germline V gene sequence: CDR1 MNHEY, CDR2 SMNVEV (reference sequence). Here the CDR3 DNA reads TGTGCCAGCAGTTTATACACAGGGATTAATTCACCCATCAACTTT. Its translation: CASSLYTGINSPINF.

This clone was observed many times. Other DNA variants within this sample encode the same CDR3. The chain combines TRBV4-2 with TRBJ2-7; 9 bases are shared with TRBD2. The CDR3 has 18 residues. The V gene end was trimmed by 2 bases and the J gene end by 0 bases; junction bases not matched to a gene: 11. The germline V gene encodes CDR1 LGHNA and CDR2 YNFKEQ. The CDR3 region is CASSQPYLAGPASYEQYF. CDR3 in DNA: TGTGCCAGCAGCCAACCTTACCTAGCGGGGCCTGCCTCCTACGAGCAGTACTTC.

This clone occurred many times. This specimen includes other DNA sequences encoding the same CDR3. V usage is TRBV20-1 and J usage is TRBJ2-3; D may be TRBD1 or TRBD2 (5 bases each). Trimming shortened V by 0 bases and J by 4 bases, and 17 bases separated the two germline ends. Germline V gene sequence: CDR1 DFQATT, CDR2 SNEGSKA (reference sequence). The CDR3 length is 16 residues. For the CDR3, the DNA is TGCAGTGCTAGAGACCTGGGGCTAGCACGCGCAGATACGCAGTATTTT. Translated, it gives CSARDLGLARADTQYF.

This clone qualifies as medium-sized. The V call is TRBV6-1, the J call TRBJ2-3; 10 bases align to TRBD2. In germline, CDR1 is MNHNS, CDR2 SASEGT. CDR3 length: 16 residues. V shed 5 bases and J 1 base; nucleotides not matched to a gene: 6. CDR3 in amino acids: CASSFFLAGGTDTQYF. In DNA, the CDR3 is TGTGCCAGCAGTTTCTTCCTAGCGGGAGGCACAGATACGCAGTATTTT.

This clone was seen ten or more times. The chain employs TRBV25-1 and TRBJ2-3; unclear D gene. CDR1 and CDR2 from the germline V gene are MGHDK and SYGVNS. The CDR3 totals 17 residues. V was shortened by 6 bases and J by 2 bases, with 21 bases between the two germline ends. This chain's CDR3 is CASRSPGLVAITDTQYF. The CDR3 coding sequence is TGTGCCAGCAGGTCACCTGGGTTAGTGGCTATCACAGATACGCAGTATTTT.

This clone qualifies as medium-sized. The gene calls are TRBV12-3 or TRBV12-4 and TRBJ2-1; possibly TRBD2 for D (5 bases). V lost 7 bases and J 8 bases, leaving 12 bases between the germline ends. CDR3 length: 12 residues. The CDR3 DNA sequence: TGTGCCAGCACCGCCACCGGGGATGAGCAGTTCTTC. It codes for CASTATGDEQFF.

This clone has only a few counts. The CDR3 DNA reads TGTGCCAGCAGTTTACAGGGGTCCTACGAGCAGTACTTC. Its translation: CASSLQGSYEQYF. V is TRBV27 and J is TRBJ2-7; maybe TRBD1 (6 bases). The CDR3 is 13 residues long. Deletions cut 2 bases from V and 1 base from J, with 6 bases between. The germline gives CDR1 MNHEY, CDR2 SMNVEV (reference sequence).

This clone was detected ten times or more. The V gene is TRBV4-2, the J gene TRBJ2-7; the D is unclear. V lost 1 base to trimming and J lost 6 bases, with 7 bases between them. Germline CDR1 and CDR2: LGHNA and YNFKEQ. The CDR3 has 12 residues. DNA of the CDR3: TGTGCCAGCAGCCAAGTTGATAGCGAGCAGTACTTC. It is translated as CASSQVDSEQYF.

Many counts were recorded for this clone. The V and J genes are TRBV11-3 and TRBJ2-1; 7 bases fit TRBD1. The CDR3 extends over 12 amino acids. Germline loops: CDR1 SGHNT, CDR2 YENEEA. Trimming removed 1 base from V and 13 bases from J; junction bases left unmatched: 4. The CDR3 DNA reads as TGTGCCAGCAGCTTAGGAGACAGGGATCAGTTCTTC. Its translation is CASSLGDRDQFF.

This clone was seen at least ten times. The gene calls are TRBV27 and TRBJ1-3; 11 positions match TRBD1. Germline CDR1 reads MNHEY; CDR2 reads SMNVEV (reference sequence). This CDR3 is built from 19 residues. J gave up 2 bases and V 4 bases, and 13 bases lay outside the gene matches. The CDR3 sequence is CASSSAGTGGTRAGNTIYF. The CDR3 DNA is TGTGCCAGCAGTTCGGCCGGGACAGGGGGTACTCGTGCTGGAAACACCATATATTTT.

This clone was counted a few times. This may arise from a read error, as a much more abundant clone is one base away. Other DNA variants within this sample encode the same CDR3. V gene TRBV11-2 combines with J gene TRBJ2-5; 10 bases agree with TRBD2. The CDR3 totals 17 residues. With V trimmed by 4 bases and J by 3 bases, 11 bases remained unmatched. The germline CDR1 and CDR2 sequences are SGHAT and FQNNGV. This chain's CDR3 is CASSYQPASGGKETQYF. The CDR3 bases are TGTGCCAGCAGCTACCAACCGGCTAGCGGGGGAAAAGAGACCCAGTACTTC.

This clone was seen only a few times. Germline and junction disagree at one end, which may indicate a read error. This rearrangement joins TRBV6-5 to TRBJ2-3; D is unclear. The germline V gene has CDR1 MNHEY and CDR2 SVGAGI. The CDR3 has 16 amino acids. The DNA for the CDR3 is TGTGCCAGCATTTACTCGAATTTTTTAAGCACAGATACGCAGTATTTT. This codes for CASIYSNFLSTDTQYF.

This clone was detected ten times or more. The genes are TRBV5-1 and TRBJ1-2, with D possibly matching TRBD1 (6 bases). The CDR3 has 14 residues. Between the trimmed V and J ends, which lost 0 bases and 8 bases, there was a span of 14 bases. The V gene's germline CDR1 is SGHRS and CDR2 YFSETQ. This CDR3 reads CASSLEGGSGGYTF. As DNA, the CDR3 is TGCGCCAGCAGCTTGGAGGGGGGAAGCGGCGGCTACACCTTC.

This clone occurred a few times. V usage is TRBV19 and J usage is TRBJ1-1; D may be TRBD1 (6 bases). The CDR3 has 16 amino acids. Germline CDR1 is LNHDA and CDR2 is SQIVND (reference sequence). The DNA for the CDR3 is TGTTCCAACCCCAACCCGAAGGGGGGGTCGCACAAAAAAGCTTTCTTT. As protein: CSNPNPKGGSHKKAFF.

The sample holds a few counts of this clone. V usage is TRBV6-1 and J usage is TRBJ2-5; 7 bases map to TRBD1. This CDR3 contains 15 residues. V dropped 7 bases and J dropped 5; count of bases not matched to a gene: 13. From germline, CDR1 is MNHNS and CDR2 SASEGT. CDR3 nucleotides: TGTGCCAGCATTATACGGACAGGCGTGGGGGAGACCCAGTACTTC. Its protein is CASIIRTGVGETQYF.